This T cell receptor beta chain was identified in a study of cytomegalovirus exposure and HLA in healthy donors. V lost 8 bases and J lost 4, with 14 bases in between. The CDR3 loop spans 13 amino acids. Germline CDR1 MNHEY, CDR2 SVGAGI. The table lists this clone with a count of one. Antigen specificity is unknown. Profiling relied on immunoSEQ multiplex PCR, and the TCRdb table lists in-frame clones only, not all of them. The sample holds 150,000 to 200,000 clones, roughly 84% seen once. General study findings and limits: That first-cohort TCR clusters tended to co-occur in the 95 to 150 validation repertoires was found in a later analysis.

The origin of this receptor is a man in his thirties or forties in good health and CMV-seropositive. The chain uses TRBV6-5 and TRBJ1-2, with TRBD1 as a possible D gene (5 bases). The sequenced material came from PBMCs. CDR3 bases: TGTGCCAGCTCCGGGGGGTTGACCTATGGCTACACCTTC. This codes for CASSGGLTYGYTF.